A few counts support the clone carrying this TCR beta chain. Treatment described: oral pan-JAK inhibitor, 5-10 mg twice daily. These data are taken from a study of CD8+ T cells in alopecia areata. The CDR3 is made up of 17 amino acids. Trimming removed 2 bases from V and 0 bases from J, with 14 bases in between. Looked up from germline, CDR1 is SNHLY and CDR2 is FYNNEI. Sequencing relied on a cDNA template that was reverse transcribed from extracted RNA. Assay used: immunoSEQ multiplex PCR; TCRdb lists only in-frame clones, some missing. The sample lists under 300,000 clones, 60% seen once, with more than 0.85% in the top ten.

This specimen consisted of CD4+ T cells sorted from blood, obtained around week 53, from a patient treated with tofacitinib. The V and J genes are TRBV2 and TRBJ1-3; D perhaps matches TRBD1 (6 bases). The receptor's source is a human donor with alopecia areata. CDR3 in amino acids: CASSENRDTFSGNTIYF. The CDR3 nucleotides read TGTGCCAGCAGTGAAAACCGGGACACCTTCTCTGGAAACACCATATATTTT.